This T cell receptor (beta chain) is drawn from a study of cytomegalovirus exposure and HLA in healthy donors. In the PCR, 60 Vbeta and 13 Jbeta primers were used. This table comes from immunoSEQ multiplex PCR, and its TCRdb copy is limited to in-frame clones, with some not included. The sample shows fewer than 150,000 clones, 15% to 17% of them seen only once. Regarding the study as a whole: What was likely a sequencing artifact was a cluster of highly shared sequence variants.

On this clone itself: Its antigen remains unidentified.

The sequenced sample was PBMCs. The sequence derives from a woman aged 18-30 years in good health and CMV-seronegative.

For the CDR3, the DNA is TGTGCCAGCAGCTTAGGCCCGGGACAGGGGGGCGAAAAACTGTTTTTT. Residues: CASSLGPGQGGEKLFF. This sequence joins TRBV7-6 and TRBJ1-4; 11 positions agree with TRBD1. The CDR3 totals 16 residues. The trim removed 1 base at V and 8 bases at J, leaving 6 bases unmatched. In germline, CDR1 is SGHVS, CDR2 FNYEAQ.